Shown below are 5 T cell receptor beta chains from a single sample sequenced in a study of T cell repertoires in cytomegalovirus infection. The antigens for these receptors are not known. MiXCR was run by TCRdb on the reads, yielding one entry per CDR3 protein. The sample contains just under 500,000 distinct CDR3 sequences, roughly a third of which appear only once. The specimen comprised cultured PBMCs, sampled from culture after CMV antigen stimulation. The receptor source for this set is a human donor in good health (CMV status not recorded). Some clones in this sample may be carry-over from other donors' samples.

This clonotype was counted only a few times. The V gene is TRBV5-4, the J gene TRBJ2-3; 11 bases line up with TRBD1. Trimming at V came to 4 bases and at J to 6 bases, leaving 10 bases not matched to a gene. This CDR3 comprises 16 residues. CDR1 is SGHNT and CDR2 is YYREEE in the germline V gene (reference sequence). The CDR3 here is CASSRPGQGVVDTQYF. CDR3 nucleotides: TGTGCCAGCAGCCGCCCGGGACAGGGGGTTGTGGATACGCAGTATTTT.

V and J are TRBV6-1 and TRBJ1-1, with TRBD1 matching 11 bases. The CDR3 runs to 14 residues. V gave up 5 bases and J gave up 7 bases; unmatched junction bases: 6. The V gene's germline CDR1 is MNHNS and CDR2 SASEGT. CDR3 in amino acids: CASSQRTGGYEAFF. For the CDR3, the DNA is TGTGCCAGCAGTCAAAGGACAGGGGGCTATGAAGCTTTCTTT.

This sequence joins TRBV7-3 and TRBJ2-2, with a tentative D call TRBD1 (5 bases). Germline V gene sequence: CDR1 SGHTA, CDR2 FQGTGA. The CDR3 runs 15 residues. With 6 bases removed from V and 7 bases from J, the gap between germline ends came to 18 bases. The CDR3 sequence: CASSPAGKGVGELFF. The CDR3 DNA reads as TGTGCCAGCAGTCCCGCCGGAAAAGGGGTCGGGGAGCTGTTTTTT.

The chain is built from TRBV19 and TRBJ2-1, with 7 bases matching TRBD1. Germline assignment: CDR1 LNHDA and CDR2 SQIVND (reference sequence). The CDR3 spans 17 residues. J was trimmed by 0 bases and V by 7 bases; bases with no gene match: 12. Here the CDR3 DNA reads TGTGCCAGTACCCCACCACGACAGGGAAGCTCCTACAATGAGCAGTTCTTC. The encoded protein is CASTPPRQGSSYNEQFF.

This clonotype showed up just a few times. The chain employs TRBV20-1 and TRBJ2-3; D unresolved. CDR1 is DFQATT and CDR2 is SNEGSKA in the germline V gene (reference sequence). V was clipped by 6 bases and J by 2 bases, with 9 bases between them. CDR3 length: 12 amino acids. CDR3 amino acids: CSAWGNTDTQYF. In DNA, the CDR3 is TGCAGTGCGTGGGGAAACACAGATACGCAGTATTTT.